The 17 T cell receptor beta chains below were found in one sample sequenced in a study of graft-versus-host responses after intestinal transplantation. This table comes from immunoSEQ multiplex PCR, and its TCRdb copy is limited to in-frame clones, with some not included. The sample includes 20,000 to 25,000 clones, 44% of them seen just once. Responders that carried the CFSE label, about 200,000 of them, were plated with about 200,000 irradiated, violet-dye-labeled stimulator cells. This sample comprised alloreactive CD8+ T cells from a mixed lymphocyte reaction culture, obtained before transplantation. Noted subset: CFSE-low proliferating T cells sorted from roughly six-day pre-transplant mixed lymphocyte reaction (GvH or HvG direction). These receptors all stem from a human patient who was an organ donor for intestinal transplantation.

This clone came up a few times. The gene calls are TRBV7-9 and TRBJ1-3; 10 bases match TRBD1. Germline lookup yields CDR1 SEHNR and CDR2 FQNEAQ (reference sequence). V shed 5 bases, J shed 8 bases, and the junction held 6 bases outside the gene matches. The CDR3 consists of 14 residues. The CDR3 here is CASSAWTGGHTIYF. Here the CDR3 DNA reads TGTGCCAGCAGCGCCTGGACAGGGGGTCACACCATATATTTT.

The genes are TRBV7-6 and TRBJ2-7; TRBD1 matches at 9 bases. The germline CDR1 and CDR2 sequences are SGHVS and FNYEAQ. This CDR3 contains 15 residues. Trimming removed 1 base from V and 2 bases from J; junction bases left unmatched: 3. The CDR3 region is CASSLETGGAYEQYF. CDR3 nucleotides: TGTGCCAGCAGCTTAGAGACAGGGGGAGCCTACGAGCAGTACTTC.

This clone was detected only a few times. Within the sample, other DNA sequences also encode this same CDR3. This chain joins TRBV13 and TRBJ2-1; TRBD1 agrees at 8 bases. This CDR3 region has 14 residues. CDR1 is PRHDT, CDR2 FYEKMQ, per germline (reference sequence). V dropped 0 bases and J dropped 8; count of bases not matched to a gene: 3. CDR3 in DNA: TGTGCCAGCAGCTTAGGCGACAGGGGCGATGAGCAGTTCTTC. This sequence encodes CASSLGDRGDEQFF. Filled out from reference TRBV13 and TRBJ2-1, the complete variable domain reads AAGVIQSPRHLIKEKRETATLKCYPIPRHDTVYWYQQGPGQDPQFLISFYEKMQSDKGSIPDRFSAQQFSDYHSELNMSSLELGDSALYFCASSLGDRGDEQFFGPGTRLTVL.

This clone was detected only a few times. CDR3 amino acids: CASSRRRGGGEQYF. The CDR3 DNA sequence: TGCGCCAGCAGCCGACGTAGAGGAGGAGGCGAGCAGTACTTC. The rearrangement uses TRBV4-3 and TRBJ2-7, with D maybe TRBD2 (5 bases). CDR3 size: 14 residues. Between the trimmed V and J ends, which lost 4 bases and 6 bases, there was a span of 16 bases. The germline V gene encodes CDR1 LGHNA and CDR2 YSLEER.

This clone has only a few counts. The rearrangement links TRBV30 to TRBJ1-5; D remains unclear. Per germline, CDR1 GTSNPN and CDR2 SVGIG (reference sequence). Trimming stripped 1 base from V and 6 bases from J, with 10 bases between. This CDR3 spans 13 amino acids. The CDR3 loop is CAWSGKGSQPQHF. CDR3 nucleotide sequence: TGTGCCTGGAGTGGAAAGGGAAGTCAGCCCCAGCATTTT.

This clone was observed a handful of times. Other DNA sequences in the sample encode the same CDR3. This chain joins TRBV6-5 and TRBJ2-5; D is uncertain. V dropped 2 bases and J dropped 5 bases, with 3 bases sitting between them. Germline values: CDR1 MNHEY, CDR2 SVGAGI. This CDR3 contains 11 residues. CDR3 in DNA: TGTGCCAGCAGTTACGGCGAGACCCAGTACTTC. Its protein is CASSYGETQYF.

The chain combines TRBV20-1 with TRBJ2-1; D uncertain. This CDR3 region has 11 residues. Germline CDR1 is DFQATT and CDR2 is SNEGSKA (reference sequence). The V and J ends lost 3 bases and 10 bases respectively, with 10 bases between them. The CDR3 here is CSARLRDEQFF. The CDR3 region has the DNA TGCAGTGCTAGGTTGCGAGACGAGCAGTTCTTC.

Here the CDR3 DNA reads TGCGCCAGCAGCTTGAAGGGCAGGGTTGAAGCTTTCTTT. This translates into CASSLKGRVEAFF. The chain joins TRBV5-1 to TRBJ1-1; D may be TRBD1 (5 bases). V dropped 1 base and J dropped 7 bases, with 11 bases sitting between them. The CDR3 totals 13 residues. Germline-derived CDR1 and CDR2 are SGHRS and YFSETQ.

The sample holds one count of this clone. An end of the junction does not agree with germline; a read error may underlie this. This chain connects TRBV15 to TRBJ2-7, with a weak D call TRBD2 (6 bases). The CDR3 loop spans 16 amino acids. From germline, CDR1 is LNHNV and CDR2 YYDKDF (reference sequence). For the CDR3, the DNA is TGTGCCACCAGCAGAGATTGGGGACTGGCCTTCTACGAGCAGCACTTC. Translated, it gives CATSRDWGLAFYEQHF.

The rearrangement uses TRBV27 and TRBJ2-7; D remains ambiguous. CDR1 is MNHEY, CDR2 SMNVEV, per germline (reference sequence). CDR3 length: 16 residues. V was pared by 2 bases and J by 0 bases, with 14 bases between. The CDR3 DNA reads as TGTGCCAGCAGTTTAAGTGCAGGAGATTACTCCTACGAGCAGTACTTC. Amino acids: CASSLSAGDYSYEQYF.

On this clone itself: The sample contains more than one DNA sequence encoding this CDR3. The CDR3 is CASSPGSSYEQYF. The CDR3 region has the DNA TGTGCCAGCAGCCCCGGGAGCTCCTACGAGCAGTACTTC. This chain connects TRBV6-5 to TRBJ2-7; perhaps TRBD2 as D (6 bases). There are 13 residues in the CDR3. Germline V lookup: CDR1 MNHEY, CDR2 SVGAGI. Between the trimmed V and J ends, which lost 6 bases and 0 bases, there was a span of 9 bases.

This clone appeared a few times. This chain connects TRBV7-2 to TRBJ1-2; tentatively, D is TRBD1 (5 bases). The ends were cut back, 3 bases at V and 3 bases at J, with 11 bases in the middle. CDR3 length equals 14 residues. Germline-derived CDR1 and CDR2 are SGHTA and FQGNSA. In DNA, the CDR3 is TGTGCCAGCAGCTTCGGGGCGGAGTACTATGGCTACACCTTC. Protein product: CASSFGAEYYGYTF.

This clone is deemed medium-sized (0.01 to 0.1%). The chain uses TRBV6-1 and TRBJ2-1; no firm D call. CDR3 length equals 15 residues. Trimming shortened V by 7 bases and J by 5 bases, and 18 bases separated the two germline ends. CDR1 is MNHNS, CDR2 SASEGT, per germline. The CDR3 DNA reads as TGTGCCAGCATACAGCCTCGGATGAATAACAATGAGCAGTTCTTC. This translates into CASIQPRMNNNEQFF.

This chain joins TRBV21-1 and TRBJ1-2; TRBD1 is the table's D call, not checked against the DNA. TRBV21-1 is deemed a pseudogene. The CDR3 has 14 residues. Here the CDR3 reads CASSKDRTAYGYTF. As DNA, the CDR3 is TGTGCCAGCAGCAAAGATCGGACAGCCTATGGCTACACCTTC.

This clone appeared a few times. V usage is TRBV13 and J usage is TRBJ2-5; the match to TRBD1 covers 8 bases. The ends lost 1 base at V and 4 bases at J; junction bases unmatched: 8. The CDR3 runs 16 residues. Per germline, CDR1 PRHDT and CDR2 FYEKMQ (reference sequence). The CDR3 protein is CASSLEPRGLVETQYF. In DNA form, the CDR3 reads TGTGCCAGCAGCTTAGAGCCCAGGGGGCTAGTAGAGACCCAGTACTTC.

CDR3 loop: CASSDRDYEQYF. CDR3 in DNA: TGTGCCAGTTCTGACAGGGACTACGAGCAGTACTTC. V gene TRBV19 combines with J gene TRBJ2-7; 7 bases align to TRBD1. Germline values: CDR1 LNHDA, CDR2 SQIVND (reference sequence). This CDR3 is 12 amino acids long. V lost 8 bases, J lost 3 bases, and 4 bases stayed unmatched.

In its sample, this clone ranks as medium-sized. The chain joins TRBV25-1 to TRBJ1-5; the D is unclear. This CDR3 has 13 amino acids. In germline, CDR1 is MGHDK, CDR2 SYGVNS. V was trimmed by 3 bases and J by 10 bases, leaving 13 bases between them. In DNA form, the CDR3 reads TGTGCCAGCAGTGATGAGGGAATGGGACCCCAGCATTTT. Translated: CASSDEGMGPQHF. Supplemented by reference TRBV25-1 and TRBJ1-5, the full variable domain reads EADIYQTPRYLVIGTGKKITLECSQTMGHDKMYWYQQDPGMELHLIHYSYGVNSTEKGDLSSESTVSRIRTEHFPLTLESARPSHTSQYLCASSDEGMGPQHFGDGTRLSIL.